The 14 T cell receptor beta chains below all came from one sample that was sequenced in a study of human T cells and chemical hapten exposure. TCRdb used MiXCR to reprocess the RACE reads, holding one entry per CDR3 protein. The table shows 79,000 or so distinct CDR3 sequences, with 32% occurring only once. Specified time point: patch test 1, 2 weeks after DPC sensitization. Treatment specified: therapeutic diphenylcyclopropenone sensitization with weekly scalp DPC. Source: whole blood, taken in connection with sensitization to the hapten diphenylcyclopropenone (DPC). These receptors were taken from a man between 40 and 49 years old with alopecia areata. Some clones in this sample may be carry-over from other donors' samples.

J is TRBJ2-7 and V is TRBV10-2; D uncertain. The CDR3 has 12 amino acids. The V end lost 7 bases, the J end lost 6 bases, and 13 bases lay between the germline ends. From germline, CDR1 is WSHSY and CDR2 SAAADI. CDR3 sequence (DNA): TGCGCCAGCAAAGACATAGACGCCGAGCAGTACTTC. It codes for CASKDIDAEQYF.

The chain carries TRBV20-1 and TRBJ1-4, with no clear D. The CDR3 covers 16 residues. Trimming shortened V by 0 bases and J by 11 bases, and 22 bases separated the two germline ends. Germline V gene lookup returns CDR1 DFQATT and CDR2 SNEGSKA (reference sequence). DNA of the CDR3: TGCAGTGCTAGAGAGTGGCCTGGGCAGTCTACAAGGAAACTGTTTTTT. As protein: CSAREWPGQSTRKLFF.

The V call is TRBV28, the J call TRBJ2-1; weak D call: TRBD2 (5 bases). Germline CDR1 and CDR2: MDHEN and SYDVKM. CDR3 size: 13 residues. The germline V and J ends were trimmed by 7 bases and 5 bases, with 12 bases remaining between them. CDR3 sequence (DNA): TGTGCCAGCAACCGTGGAGGTGACAATGAGCAGTTCTTC. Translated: CASNRGGDNEQFF. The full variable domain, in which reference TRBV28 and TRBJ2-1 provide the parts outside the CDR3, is DVKVTQSSRYLVKRTGEKVFLECVQDMDHENMFWYRQDPGLGLRLIYFSYDVKMKEKGDIPEGYSVSREKKERFSLILESASTNQTSMYLCASNRGGDNEQFFGPGTRLTVL.

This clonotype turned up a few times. The CDR3 DNA sequence: TGTGCCAGCAGTTCCCCGTGGACAGGACGCAATGGCTACACCTTC. As protein: CASSSPWTGRNGYTF. The chain links TRBV12-3 or TRBV12-4 to TRBJ1-2; TRBD1 agrees at 7 bases. The CDR3 length is 15 residues. V was clipped by 4 bases and J by 6 bases; unmatched bases: 11.

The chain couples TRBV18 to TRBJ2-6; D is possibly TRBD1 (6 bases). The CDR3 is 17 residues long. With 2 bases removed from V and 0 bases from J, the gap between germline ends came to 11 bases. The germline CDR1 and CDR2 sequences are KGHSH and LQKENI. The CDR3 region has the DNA TGTGCCAGCTCACCATGGACAGTAACCTCTGGGGCCAACGTCCTGACTTTC. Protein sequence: CASSPWTVTSGANVLTF. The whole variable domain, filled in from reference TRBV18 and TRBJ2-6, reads NAGVMQNPRHLVRRRGQEARLRCSPMKGHSHVYWYRQLPEEGLKFMVYLQKENIIDESGMPKERFSAEFPKEGPSILRIQQVVRGDSAAYFCASSPWTVTSGANVLTFGAGSRLTVL.

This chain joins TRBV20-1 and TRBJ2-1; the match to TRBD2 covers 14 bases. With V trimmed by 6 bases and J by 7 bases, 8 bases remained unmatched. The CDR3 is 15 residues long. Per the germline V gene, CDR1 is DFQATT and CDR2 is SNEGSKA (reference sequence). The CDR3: CSARTGTSGSNEQFF. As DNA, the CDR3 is TGCAGTGCAAGGACCGGGACTAGCGGGAGTAATGAGCAGTTCTTC.

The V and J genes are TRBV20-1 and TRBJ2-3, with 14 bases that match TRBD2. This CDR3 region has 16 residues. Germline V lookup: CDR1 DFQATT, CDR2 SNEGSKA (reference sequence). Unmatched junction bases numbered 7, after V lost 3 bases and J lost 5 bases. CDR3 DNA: TGCAGTGCTAGTGGGACTAGCGGGAGAGAAGGAGATACGCAGTATTTT. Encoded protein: CSASGTSGREGDTQYF.

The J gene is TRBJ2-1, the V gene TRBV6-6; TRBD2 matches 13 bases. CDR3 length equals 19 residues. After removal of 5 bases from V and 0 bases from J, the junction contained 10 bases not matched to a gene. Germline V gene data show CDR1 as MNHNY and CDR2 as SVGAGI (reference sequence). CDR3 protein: CASSRGLAGEGASYNEQFF. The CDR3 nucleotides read TGTGCCAGCAGTCGAGGACTAGCGGGAGAGGGGGCCTCCTACAATGAGCAGTTCTTC.

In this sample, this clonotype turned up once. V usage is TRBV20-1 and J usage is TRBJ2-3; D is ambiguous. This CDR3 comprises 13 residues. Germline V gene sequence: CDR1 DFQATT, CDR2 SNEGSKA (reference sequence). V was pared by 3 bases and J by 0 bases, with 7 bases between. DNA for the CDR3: TGCAGTGCTAGGGTCGCGAGCACAGATACGCAGTATTTT. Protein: CSARVASTDTQYF.

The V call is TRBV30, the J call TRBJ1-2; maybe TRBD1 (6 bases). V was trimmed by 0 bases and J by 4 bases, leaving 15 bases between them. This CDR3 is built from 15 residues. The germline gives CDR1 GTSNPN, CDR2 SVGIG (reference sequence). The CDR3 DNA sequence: TGTGCCTGGAGTGTACTGGCAGGGGCCCCCTATGGCTACACCTTC. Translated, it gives CAWSVLAGAPYGYTF.

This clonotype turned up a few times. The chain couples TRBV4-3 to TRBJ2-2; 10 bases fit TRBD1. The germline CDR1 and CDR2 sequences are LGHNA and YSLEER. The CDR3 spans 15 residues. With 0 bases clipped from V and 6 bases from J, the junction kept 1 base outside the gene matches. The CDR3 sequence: CASSQETGGPGELFF. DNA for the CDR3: TGCGCCAGCAGCCAAGAGACAGGGGGCCCCGGGGAGCTGTTTTTT.

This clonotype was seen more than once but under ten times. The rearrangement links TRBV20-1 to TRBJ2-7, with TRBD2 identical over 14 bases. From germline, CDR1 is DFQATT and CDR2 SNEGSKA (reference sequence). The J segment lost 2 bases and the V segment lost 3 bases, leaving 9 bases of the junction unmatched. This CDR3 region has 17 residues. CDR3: CSASGTSGSSVPYEQYF. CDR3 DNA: TGCAGTGCTAGCGGGACTAGCGGGAGTTCGGTCCCCTACGAGCAGTACTTC.

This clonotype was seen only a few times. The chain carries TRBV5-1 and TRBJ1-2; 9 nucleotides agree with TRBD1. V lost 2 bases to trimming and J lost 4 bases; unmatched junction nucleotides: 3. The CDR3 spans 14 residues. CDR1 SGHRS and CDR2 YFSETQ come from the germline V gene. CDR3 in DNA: TGCGCCAGCAGCTTTGCACAGGGGGCCTATGGCTACACCTTC. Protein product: CASSFAQGAYGYTF.

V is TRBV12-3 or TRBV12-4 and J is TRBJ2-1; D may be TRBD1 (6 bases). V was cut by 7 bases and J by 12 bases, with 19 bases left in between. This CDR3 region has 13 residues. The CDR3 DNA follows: TGTGCCAGCACCCAGGCACCCGGGACAATGCAGTTCTTC. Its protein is CASTQAPGTMQFF.